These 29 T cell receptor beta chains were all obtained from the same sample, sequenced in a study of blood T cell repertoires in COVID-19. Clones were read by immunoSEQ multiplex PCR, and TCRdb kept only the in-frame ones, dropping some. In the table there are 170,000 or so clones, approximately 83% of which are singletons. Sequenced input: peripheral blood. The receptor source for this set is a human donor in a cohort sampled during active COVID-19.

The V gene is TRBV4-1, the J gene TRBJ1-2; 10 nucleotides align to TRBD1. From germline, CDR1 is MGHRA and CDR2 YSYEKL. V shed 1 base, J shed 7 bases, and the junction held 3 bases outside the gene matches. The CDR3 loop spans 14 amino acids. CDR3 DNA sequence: TGCGCCAGCAGCCAAGTTGGACAGGGGGGTGGCTACACCTTC. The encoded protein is CASSQVGQGGGYTF.

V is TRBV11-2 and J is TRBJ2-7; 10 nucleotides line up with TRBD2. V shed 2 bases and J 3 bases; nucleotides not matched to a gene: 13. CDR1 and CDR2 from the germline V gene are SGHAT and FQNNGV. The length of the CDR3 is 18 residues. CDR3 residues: CASSLLLAGDWGGYEQYF. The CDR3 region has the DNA TGTGCCAGCAGCTTACTCCTAGCGGGAGATTGGGGGGGCTACGAGCAGTACTTC.

The CDR3 DNA sequence: TGCGCCAGCAGGTCGGGGAGCGGGGGCAATCAGCCCCAGCATTTT. This sequence encodes CASRSGSGGNQPQHF. The chain links TRBV10-2 to TRBJ1-5; D unresolved. Germline assignment: CDR1 WSHSY and CDR2 SAAADI. Deletions cut 6 bases from V and 2 bases from J, with 14 bases between. This CDR3 has 15 residues.

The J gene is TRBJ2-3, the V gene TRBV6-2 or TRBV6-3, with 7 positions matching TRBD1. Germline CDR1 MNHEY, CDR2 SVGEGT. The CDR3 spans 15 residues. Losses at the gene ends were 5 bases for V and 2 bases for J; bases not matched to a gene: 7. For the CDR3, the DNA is TGTGCCAGCAGTAACGAAGGGGGCCCCACAGATACGCAGTATTTT. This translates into CASSNEGGPTDTQYF.

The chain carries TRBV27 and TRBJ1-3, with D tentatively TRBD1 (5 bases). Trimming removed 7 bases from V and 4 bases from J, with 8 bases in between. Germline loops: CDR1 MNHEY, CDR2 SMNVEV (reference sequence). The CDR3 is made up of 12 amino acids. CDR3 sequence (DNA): TGTGCCAGCACAGGGCCGGGAAACACCATATATTTT. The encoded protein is CASTGPGNTIYF.

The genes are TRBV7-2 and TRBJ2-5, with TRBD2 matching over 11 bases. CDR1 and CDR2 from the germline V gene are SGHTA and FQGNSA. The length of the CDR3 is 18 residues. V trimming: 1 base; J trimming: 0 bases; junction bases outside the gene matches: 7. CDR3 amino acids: CASSLDVIAGGYQETQYF. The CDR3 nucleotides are TGTGCCAGCAGCTTAGATGTTATAGCGGGAGGGTACCAAGAGACCCAGTACTTC.

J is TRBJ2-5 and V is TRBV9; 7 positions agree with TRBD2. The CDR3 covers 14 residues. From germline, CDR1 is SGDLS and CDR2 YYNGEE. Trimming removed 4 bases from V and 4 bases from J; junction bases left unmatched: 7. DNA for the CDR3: TGTGCCAGCAGCCCAGACAGCGGGACAGAGACCCAGTACTTC. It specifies CASSPDSGTETQYF.

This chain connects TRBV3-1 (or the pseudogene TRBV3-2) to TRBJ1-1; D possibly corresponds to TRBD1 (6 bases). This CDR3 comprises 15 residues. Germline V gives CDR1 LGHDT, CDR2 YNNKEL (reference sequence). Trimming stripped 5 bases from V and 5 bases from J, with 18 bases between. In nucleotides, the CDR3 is TGTGCCAGCAGCTACCCTGGACAGTCTCGTACTGAAGCTTTCTTT. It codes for CASSYPGQSRTEAFF.

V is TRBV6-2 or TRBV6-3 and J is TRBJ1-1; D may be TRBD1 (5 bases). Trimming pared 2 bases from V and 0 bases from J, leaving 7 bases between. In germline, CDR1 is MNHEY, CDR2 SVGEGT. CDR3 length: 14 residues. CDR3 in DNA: TGTGCCAGCAGTTACCCCAGGGTGAACACTGAAGCTTTCTTT. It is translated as CASSYPRVNTEAFF.

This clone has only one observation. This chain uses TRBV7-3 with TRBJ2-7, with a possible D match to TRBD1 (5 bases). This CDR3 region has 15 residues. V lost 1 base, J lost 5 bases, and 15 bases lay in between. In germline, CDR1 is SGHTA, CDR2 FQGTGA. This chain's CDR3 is CASSLIGAGYHEQYF. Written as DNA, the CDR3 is TGTGCCAGCAGCTTAATAGGGGCAGGGTACCACGAGCAGTACTTC.

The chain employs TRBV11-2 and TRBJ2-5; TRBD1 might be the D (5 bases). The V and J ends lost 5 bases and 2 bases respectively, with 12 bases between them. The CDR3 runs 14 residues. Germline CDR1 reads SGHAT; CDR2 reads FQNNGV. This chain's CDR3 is CASSRVQGQETQYF. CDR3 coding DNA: TGTGCCAGCAGCCGGGTGCAGGGACAAGAGACCCAGTACTTC.

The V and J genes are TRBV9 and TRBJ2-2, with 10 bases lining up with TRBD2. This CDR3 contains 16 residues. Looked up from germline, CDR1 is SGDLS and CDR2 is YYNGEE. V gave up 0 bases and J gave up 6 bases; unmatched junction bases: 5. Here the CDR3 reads CASSVDLAGAAGELFF. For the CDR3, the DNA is TGTGCCAGCAGCGTAGACCTAGCGGGAGCGGCCGGGGAGCTGTTTTTT.

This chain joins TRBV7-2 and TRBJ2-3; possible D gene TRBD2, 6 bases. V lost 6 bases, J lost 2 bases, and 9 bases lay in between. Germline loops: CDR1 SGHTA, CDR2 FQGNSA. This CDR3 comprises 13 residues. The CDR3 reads CASRRDFTDTQYF. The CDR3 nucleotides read TGTGCCAGCAGGCGGGATTTCACAGATACGCAGTATTTT.

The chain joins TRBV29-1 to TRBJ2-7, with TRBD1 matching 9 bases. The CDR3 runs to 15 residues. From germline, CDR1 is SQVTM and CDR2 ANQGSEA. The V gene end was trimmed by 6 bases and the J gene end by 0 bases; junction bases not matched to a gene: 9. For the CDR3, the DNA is TGCAGCGTCGAGGGGGGGACAGGGCCCTCCTACGAGCAGTACTTC. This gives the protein CSVEGGTGPSYEQYF.

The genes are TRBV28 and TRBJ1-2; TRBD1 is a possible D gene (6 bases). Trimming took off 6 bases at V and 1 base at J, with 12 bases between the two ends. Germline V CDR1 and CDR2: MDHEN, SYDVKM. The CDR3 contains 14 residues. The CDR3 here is CASRAGQLNYGYTF. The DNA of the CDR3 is TGTGCCAGCAGAGCCGGACAGCTTAACTATGGCTACACCTTC.

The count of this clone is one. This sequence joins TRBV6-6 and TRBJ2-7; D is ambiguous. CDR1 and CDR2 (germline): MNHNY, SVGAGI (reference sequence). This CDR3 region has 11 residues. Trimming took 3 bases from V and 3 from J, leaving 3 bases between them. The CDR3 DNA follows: TGTGCCAGCAGTTATCGCTACGAGCAGTACTTC. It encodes CASSYRYEQYF.

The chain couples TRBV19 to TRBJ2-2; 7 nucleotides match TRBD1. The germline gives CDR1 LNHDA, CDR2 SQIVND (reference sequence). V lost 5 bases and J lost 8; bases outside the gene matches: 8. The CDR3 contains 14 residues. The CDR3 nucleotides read TGTGCCAGTAGTCTACAGGGGATCAAGGGGGAGCTGTTTTTT. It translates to CASSLQGIKGELFF.

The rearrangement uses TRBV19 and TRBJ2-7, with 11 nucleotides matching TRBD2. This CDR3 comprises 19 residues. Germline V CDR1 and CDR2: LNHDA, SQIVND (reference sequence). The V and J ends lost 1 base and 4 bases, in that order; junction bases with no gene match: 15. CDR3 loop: CASSIAPPSSGGQSYEQYF. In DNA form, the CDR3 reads TGTGCCAGTAGTATAGCCCCTCCGTCTAGCGGGGGGCAAAGTTACGAGCAGTACTTC.

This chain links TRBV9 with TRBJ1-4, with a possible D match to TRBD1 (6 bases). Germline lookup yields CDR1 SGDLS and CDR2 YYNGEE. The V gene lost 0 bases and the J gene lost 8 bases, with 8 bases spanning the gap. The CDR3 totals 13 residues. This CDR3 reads CASSVGTVEKLFF. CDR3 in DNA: TGTGCCAGCAGCGTAGGGACAGTAGAAAAACTGTTTTTT.

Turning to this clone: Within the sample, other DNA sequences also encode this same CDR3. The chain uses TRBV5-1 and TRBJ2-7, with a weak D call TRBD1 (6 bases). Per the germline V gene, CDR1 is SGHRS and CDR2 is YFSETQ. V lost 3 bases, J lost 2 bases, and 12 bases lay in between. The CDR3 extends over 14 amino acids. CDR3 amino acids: CASSWGPGPYEQYF. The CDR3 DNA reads TGCGCCAGCAGCTGGGGGCCAGGTCCCTACGAGCAGTACTTC.

The chain's CDR3 is CASSFLGQSSTDTQYF. CDR3 DNA: TGTGCCAGCAGCTTCCTAGGACAATCTAGCACAGATACGCAGTATTTT. The rearrangement links TRBV7-3 to TRBJ2-3; D might be TRBD1 (5 bases). The V gene lost 3 bases and the J gene lost 0 bases, with 13 bases spanning the gap. Per the germline V gene, CDR1 is SGHTA and CDR2 is FQGTGA. The CDR3 length is 16 residues.

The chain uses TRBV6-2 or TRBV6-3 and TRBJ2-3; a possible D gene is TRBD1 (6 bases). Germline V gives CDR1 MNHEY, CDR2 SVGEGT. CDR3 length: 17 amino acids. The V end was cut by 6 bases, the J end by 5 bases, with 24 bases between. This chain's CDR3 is CASSILIRDNHRDTQYF. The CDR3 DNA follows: TGTGCCAGCAGCATACTAATTCGGGACAACCACAGAGATACGCAGTATTTT.

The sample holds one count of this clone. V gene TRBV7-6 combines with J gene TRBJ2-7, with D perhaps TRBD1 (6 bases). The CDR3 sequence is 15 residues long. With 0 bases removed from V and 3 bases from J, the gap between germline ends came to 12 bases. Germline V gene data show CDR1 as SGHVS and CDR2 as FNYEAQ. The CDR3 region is CASSLARGSGYEQYF. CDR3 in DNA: TGTGCCAGCAGCTTAGCCAGGGGCTCGGGCTACGAGCAGTACTTC.

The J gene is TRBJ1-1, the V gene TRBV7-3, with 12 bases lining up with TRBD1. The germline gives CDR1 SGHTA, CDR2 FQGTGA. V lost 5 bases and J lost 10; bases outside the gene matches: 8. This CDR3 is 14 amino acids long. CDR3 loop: CASSPSRDRGRAFF. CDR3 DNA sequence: TGTGCCAGCAGCCCGTCCCGGGACAGGGGGCGAGCTTTCTTT. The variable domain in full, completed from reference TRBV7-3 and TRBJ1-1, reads GAGVSQTPSNKVTEKGKYVELRCDPISGHTALYWYRQSLGQGPEFLIYFQGTGAADDSGLPNDRFFAVRPEGSVSTLKIQRTERGDSAVYLCASSPSRDRGRAFFGQGTRLTVV.

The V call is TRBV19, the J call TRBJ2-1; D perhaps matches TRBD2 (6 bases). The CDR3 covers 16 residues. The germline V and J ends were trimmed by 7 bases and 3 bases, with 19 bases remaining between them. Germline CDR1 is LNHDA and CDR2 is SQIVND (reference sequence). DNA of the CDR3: TGTGCCAGTACCGGGGGATCAGCAGTTAACTACAATGAGCAGTTCTTC. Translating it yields CASTGGSAVNYNEQFF.

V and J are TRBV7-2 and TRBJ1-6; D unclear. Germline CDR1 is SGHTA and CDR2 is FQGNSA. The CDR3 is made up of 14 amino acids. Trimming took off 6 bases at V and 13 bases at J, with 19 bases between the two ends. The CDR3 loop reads CASSPGLDVEPLHF. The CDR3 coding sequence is TGTGCCAGCAGTCCTGGACTGGATGTGGAGCCCCTCCACTTT.

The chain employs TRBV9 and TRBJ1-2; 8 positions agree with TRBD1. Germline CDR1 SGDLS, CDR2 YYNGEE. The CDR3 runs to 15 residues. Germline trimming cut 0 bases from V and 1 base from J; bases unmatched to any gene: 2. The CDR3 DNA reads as TGTGCCAGCAGCGTAGGGACAGGGCTTAACTATGGCTACACCTTC. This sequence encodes CASSVGTGLNYGYTF.

The CDR3, as DNA: TGTGCCAGCAGTCACGTAGCGGGGGGGGCTCGCAATGAGCAGTTCTTC. Protein sequence: CASSHVAGGARNEQFF. The chain has TRBV3-1 (or the pseudogene TRBV3-2) and TRBJ2-1; 11 bases are a match to TRBD2. The germline V gene has CDR1 LGHDT and CDR2 YNNKEL (reference sequence). Germline trimming cut 6 bases from V and 6 bases from J; bases unmatched to any gene: 10. The CDR3 is 16 residues long.

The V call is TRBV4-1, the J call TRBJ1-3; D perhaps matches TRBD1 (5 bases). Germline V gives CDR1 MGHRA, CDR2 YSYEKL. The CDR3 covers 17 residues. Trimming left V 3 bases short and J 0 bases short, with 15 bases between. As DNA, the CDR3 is TGCGCCAGCAGCCAGGACACGGACACTCGCTCTGGAAACACCATATATTTT. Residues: CASSQDTDTRSGNTIYF.